This entry features one T cell receptor beta chain sequence. In this sample, this clonotype turned up a few times. Its antigen is still unknown. A much larger clone is a single base away; this may be a read error. Using a constant-region primer and ProtoScript II reverse transcriptase, TCRbeta-specific cDNA was reverse-transcribed from around 500 ng total RNA. The TCRbeta libraries were prepared through three rounds of nested multiplex PCR following a slightly modified ARM-PCR procedure. Multiplex TRBV1-TRBV30 forward primers and a Cbeta reverse primer were used in the first two PCR rounds, each of which was run for 9 to 11 cycles. Sample barcodes and Illumina adapters were added in a final 25-cycle PCR with Deep VentR polymerase. Before sequencing, amplicons between 200 and 500 bp were purified from gel using a QIAquick gel extraction kit. An Illumina HiSeq 2500 was used to sequence the TCRbeta amplicons, generating 250-bp paired-end reads. As for the authors' bioinformatics: To recover full CDR3 sequences, reads were quality-trimmed using Trimmomatic v0.33 and paired reads were then merged using FLASH v1.2.11. V, D and J germline segments were assigned to the rearranged TCRbeta sequences by MiGEC v1.2.1b. VDJtools v1.0.0 computed clonotype statistics and Shannon-Wiener diversity indices. To reduce sampling bias, subsequent analyses other than the diversity analysis used only the 250 most abundant clonotypes in each sample. In-frame beta chains were kept once TCRdb had trimmed the public reads at Q25 with fastp and called clones with MiXCR. All rows with the same CDR3 protein become a single entry with the most common DNA and genes. These V and J calls are TCRdb output, not the study's own analysis. This sample lists roughly 200,000 distinct CDR3 sequences; around four fifths were detected once. The ten top clones hold 15% to 20% of the sample.

Without any cell sorting, total RNA and DNA were co-extracted from approximately 20-30 mg of bulk tissue using the AllPrep DNA/RNA mini kit. Between late 2015 and early 2016, a handful of patients in China with histopathologically diagnosed primary liver carcinoma had surgical resection. Patients had chronic HBV infection and were treatment-naive at sampling. Each tumor was sampled at five spatially separated regions: the superior, inferior, left-lateral and right-lateral poles and the tumor centre. More than 90% viable tumor cells were found by histology in every tumor sample. Fresh tumor and adjacent tissue pieces were bisected, with one half stored in RNAlater at -80 degrees C and the other half sent for histology. The germline V end is reduced by 6 bases and the J end by 7 bases; junction bases left unmatched: 4. Measured from the cysteine to the phenylalanine, the CDR3 is 12 residues long. Here the CDR3 DNA is all that survives: 36 bases in frame from base 1. In the germline V gene, CDR1 corresponds to SGHTS and CDR2 to YDEGEE.

This record belongs to a study of tumor-infiltrating lymphocytes in primary liver carcinoma (dated by TCRdb to the late 2010s). About the study as a whole: Of the five patients, three men and two women aged 30 to 69 years, four had hepatocellular carcinoma and one had combined HCC and intrahepatic cholangiocarcinoma. The five patients had tumors of stage T1-T3 N0M0, with maximum diameters ranging from roughly 4.2 to 10 cm. Samples yielded roughly 3.65 to 7.13 million productive TCRbeta reads; read depth did not differ significantly between tissue types. Across five regions of each liver tumor, along with adjacent normal tissue and blood, the study brought together TCRbeta repertoire sequencing, expression microarrays and whole-exome sequencing. TCRbeta repertoire sequencing covered some 35 specimens from 5 patients: some 25 tumor regions, 5 adjacent noncancerous liver tissues and 5 peripheral blood samples. The roughly 25 tumor region samples were profiled with Agilent mRNA microarrays so that TCRbeta repertoire diversity could be related to the local molecular phenotype. High reproducibility was observed for the technical replicate repertoires, with mean shared-clone rates about 0.92 and correlation coefficients above 0.95. The paper's findings and limits, for the study overall: The top 250 clones accounted for a significantly greater share of the repertoire in tumors than in blood (p = 0.039). Bulk unsorted samples precluded comparing CD4+ and CD8+ T cell repertoires. Because only the TCR beta chain was sequenced and unpaired alpha chains were not captured, true repertoire diversity is likely underestimated. Only about 8-24% of top clones were present in all five regions of a tumor, suggesting spatial heterogeneity of tumor-infiltrating T cells. Repertoire overlap was found to be higher between tumor regions (mean roughly 35%) than between tumor-adjacent (around 17%) or tumor-blood (14%) pairs, consistent with antigen-driven expansion. The study included only five patients, and the authors note findings should be validated in a larger study.

The chain employs TRBV5-8 and TRBJ1-2; 9 middle bases align to TRBD1. Sequenced sample: tumor tissue from primary liver carcinoma. This clonotype was sampled from a man aged 35 to 55 with primary liver carcinoma and hepatitis B virus infection. The DNA sequence is given as TGTGCCAGCAACTGGGACAGGGTTGGCTACACCTTC. The encoded protein is CASNWDRVGYTF.